These 5 T cell receptor beta chains were all obtained from the same sample, sequenced in a study of cytomegalovirus exposure and HLA in healthy donors. PCR primers comprised 60 Vbeta and 13 Jbeta primers. Measured with immunoSEQ multiplex PCR; TCRdb has only the in-frame clones, and not every one. The data contain 110,000 to 150,000 clones, about 80% of them singletons. Specimen: PBMCs. Receptors were obtained from a man aged 35 to 55 in good health and CMV-seronegative.

This clone was observed a single time. The chain uses TRBV7-6 and TRBJ2-7; 8 nucleotides agree with TRBD1. This CDR3 has 17 amino acids. Trimming removed 5 bases from V and 1 base from J; junction bases left unmatched: 13. CDR1 and CDR2 (germline): SGHVS, FNYEAQ. The CDR3 nucleotides are TGTGCCAGCAGCCTCCGACCTCATAGACAGGGGTCCTACGAGCAGTACTTC. Its protein product is CASSLRPHRQGSYEQYF.

This chain connects TRBV7-3 to TRBJ2-3; 8 positions agree with TRBD1. The V and J ends lost 3 bases and 1 base, in that order; junction bases with no gene match: 0. This CDR3 is built from 14 residues. The V gene's germline CDR1 is SGHTA and CDR2 FQGTGA. CDR3 sequence: CASSLDRGTDTQYF. The CDR3 region has the DNA TGTGCCAGCAGCTTGGACAGGGGCACAGATACGCAGTATTTT.

The gene calls are TRBV4-1 and TRBJ2-7; no clear D gene. The CDR3 is 12 amino acids. V was trimmed by 5 bases and J by 0 bases, leaving 5 bases between them. Germline V CDR1 and CDR2: MGHRA, YSYEKL. CDR3 loop: CASSSRSYEQYF. CDR3 in DNA: TGCGCCAGCAGCTCCCGCTCCTACGAGCAGTACTTC.

With respect to this clone: The germline gene is not matched at one end of the junction; a read error may be the cause. The rearrangement joins TRBV5-1 to TRBJ1-2, with TRBD1 matching 8 bases. The CDR3 length is 15 residues. The germline V gene encodes CDR1 SGHRS and CDR2 YFSETQ. The CDR3 sequence is CASSVPTGTGRSWAF. CDR3 DNA sequence: TGCGCCAGCAGCGTACCAACCGGGACAGGCCGCAGCTGGGCCTTC. The full variable domain, in which reference TRBV5-1 and TRBJ1-2 provide the parts outside the CDR3, is KAGVTQTPRYLIKTRGQQVTLSCSPISGHRSVSWYQQTPGQGLQFLFEYFSETQRNKGNFPGRFSGRQFSNSRSEMNVSTLELGDSALYLCASSVPTGTGRSWAFGSGTRLTVV.

This clone showed up just once. V is TRBV7-6 and J is TRBJ2-1, with TRBD1 matching 9 bases. CDR1 SGHVS and CDR2 FNYEAQ come from the germline V gene. This CDR3 region has 19 residues. V lost 2 bases, J lost 0 bases, and 11 bases stayed unmatched. In nucleotides, the CDR3 is TGTGCCAGCAGCTTACGGATACAGGGGGCCCAGGGCTCCTACAATGAGCAGTTCTTC. Translating gives CASSLRIQGAQGSYNEQFF.